Listed below are T cell receptor beta chains from one sample, sequenced in a study of T cell repertoires in cytomegalovirus infection. Which antigens these TCRs recognize remains unknown. From the reads, TCRdb called clonotypes with MiXCR, one entry per CDR3 protein. The table lists around 100,000 distinct CDR3 sequences, 9.5% to 13% of them singletons, with approximately 31% in the top ten. Sequenced material: PBMCs, sequenced either directly or after in vitro stimulation (not recorded which). These TCRs come from a human donor in good health (CMV status not recorded). Some clones in this sample may be carry-over from other donors' samples. Both conserved end residues are part of each CDR3. Fields, in order: J gene, V gene, clone size, D gene, CDR3 protein, CDR3 DNA. A D gene is named only where the DNA matches it firmly. Size is stated for part of the rows, as once, few or many counts, or as a class when the clone is expanded.

>TRBJ2-5|TRBV7-2|many|TRBD2
CASRPWTGGGETQYF
TGTGCCAGCAGACCATGGACCGGGGGGGGAGAGACCCAGTACTTC
>TRBJ2-3|TRBV7-6|many|.
CASSSYTDTQYF
TGTGCCAGCAGCTCATACACAGATACGCAGTATTTT
>TRBJ2-1|TRBV7-6|.|TRBD1
CASSSNIRTGGMEQFF
TGTGCCAGCAGCTCAAACATTCGGACAGGGGGCATGGAGCAGTTCTTC
>TRBJ2-7|TRBV28|many|.
CASSLSWSIPKSYEQYF
TGTGCCAGCAGTTTATCATGGAGCATTCCAAAGTCCTACGAGCAGTACTTC
>TRBJ2-3|TRBV4-3|few|TRBD2
CASSPDSSGRTQYF
TGCGCCAGCAGCCCTGACTCTTCCGGGAGGACGCAGTATTTT
>TRBJ2-7|TRBV7-9|many|TRBD1
CASSSYRGRYEQYF
TGTGCCAGCAGCTCCTACAGGGGGCGATACGAGCAGTACTTC
>TRBJ2-1|TRBV20-1|many|TRBD1
CSASWDRAGNEQFF
TGCAGTGCTAGCTGGGACAGGGCGGGCAATGAGCAGTTCTTC
>TRBJ2-2|TRBV5-1|many|TRBD2
CASSLVGLASGELFF
TGCGCCAGCAGCTTGGTAGGACTAGCCTCGGGGGAGCTGTTTTTT
>TRBJ1-5|TRBV7-9|few|.
CASSFSTQPQHF
TGTGCCAGCAGCTTTTCCACGCAGCCCCAGCATTTT
>TRBJ2-7|TRBV12-3/TRBV12-4|.|.
CASSPPGHQTGEQYF
TGTGCCAGCAGTCCGCCGGGACATCAGACGGGCGAGCAGTACTTC